This TCR beta chain derives from a study of T cell repertoires in cytomegalovirus infection (dated by TCRdb to the late 2010s). Regarding the study in general: The peptide stimulations were aimed at well-studied HLA-B-restricted epitopes as well as recently identified HLA-C-restricted CMV epitopes, whose presentation resists viral immunomodulation. Donor HLA type was relevant to the analysis, as public TCR beta signatures indicated carriage of CMV infection together with the matching HLA type. General findings and caveats noted by the study authors: In the ex vivo response, HLA-C-restricted CMV-specific TCR beta clonotypes were dominant, and in two of eight donors the single most frequent clonotype came from this HLA-C-restricted group. In both this cohort and an independent cohort of more than 350 donors, the cumulative frequency of public TCR beta family members distinguished carriers of CMV infection plus the relevant HLA type.

The sample's treatment or condition, from its label and the paper: in vitro stimulation with specific CMV peptide epitopes to enrich CMV-specific T cells. With regard to this clonotype: Its antigen is unknown. Within one base of it there is no much larger clone, and no base qualities were kept.

Sequencing relied on an Illumina HiSeq 1500. TCRdb's own reprocessing of the public reads used fastp at Q25 and MiXCR and kept productive beta chains. For every CDR3 protein sequence, its rows merge into one entry that carries the most common genes and DNA. This sample has about 350,000 distinct CDR3 sequences in its table, and nearly 35% of those were observed once. Less than 15% of the sample is taken by the ten largest. Sequenced here: cultured PBMCs, sampled from culture after CMV antigen stimulation. The TCR comes from a human donor in good health (CMV status not recorded). Some clones in this sample may be carry-over from other donors' samples.

Here the CDR3 is given as CAGGAGGRDEQFF. The DNA reads TGTGCCGGGGGGGCGGGAGGGAGGGATGAGCAGTTCTTC. Recombination joined TRBV12-3 or TRBV12-4 with TRBJ2-1; 9 bases in the middle match TRBD2. The CDR3 numbers 13 residues from cysteine through phenylalanine. This entry keeps only the CDR3 DNA: 39 bases, framed from base 1. V has 11 bases trimmed and J has 8 bases trimmed; junction bases matching no gene number 10.